A single sample is the source of the 27 T cell receptor beta chains below, sequenced in a study of blood T cell repertoires in COVID-19. Repertoires were generated with immunoSEQ multiplex PCR, while TCRdb's copy carries only in-frame clones and drops some. The sample contains about 130,000 clones, around 85% of which appear only once. Sample: peripheral blood. The receptors were gathered from a human donor in a cohort sampled during active COVID-19.

This clone was detected once. The gene calls are TRBV24-1 and TRBJ2-1; the match to TRBD2 covers 9 bases. CDR1 KGHDR and CDR2 SFDVKD come from the germline V gene. This CDR3 region has 13 residues. Trimming removed 7 bases from V and 10 bases from J; junction bases left unmatched: 7. The CDR3 DNA follows: TGTGCCACCAGGGGGACTAGCAGGCAGGAGCAGTTCTTC. Protein: CATRGTSRQEQFF.

The chain is built from TRBV28 and TRBJ1-5, with D uncertain. This CDR3 spans 15 amino acids. From germline, CDR1 is MDHEN and CDR2 SYDVKM. V was clipped by 7 bases and J by 6 bases, with 19 bases between them. Here the CDR3 DNA reads TGTGCCAGCAACCCCCCGGGCGGACTAAGTCAGCCCCAGCATTTT. Translation gives CASNPPGGLSQPQHF.

The chain joins TRBV7-9 to TRBJ2-2; D remains ambiguous. CDR3 length: 14 amino acids. Between the trimmed V and J ends, which lost 4 bases and 1 base, there was a span of 7 bases. Looked up from germline, CDR1 is SEHNR and CDR2 is FQNEAQ (reference sequence). The DNA for the CDR3 is TGTGCCAGCAGCTCAAGACAGAACACCGGGGAGCTGTTTTTT. Translation: CASSSRQNTGELFF.

V gene TRBV23-1 combines with J gene TRBJ2-1, with 8 bases fitting TRBD2. TRBV23-1 is sorted into the ORF group, with uncertain function. This CDR3 region has 18 residues. V was pared by 0 bases and J by 1 base, with 8 bases of the junction left unmatched. In DNA, the CDR3 is TGCGCCAGCAGTCAATCCGACCTGGCGGGGGGTTCCTACAATGAGCAGTTCTTC. Its translation is CASSQSDLAGGSYNEQFF.

This chain links TRBV9 with TRBJ2-3, with D possibly TRBD2 on 5 matching bases. V shed 4 bases and J shed 0 bases, with 15 bases lying between them. Germline lookup yields CDR1 SGDLS and CDR2 YYNGEE. The CDR3 loop spans 16 amino acids. This chain's CDR3 is CASSSRAVTSTDTQYF. Here the CDR3 DNA reads TGTGCCAGCAGCTCACGAGCGGTTACTAGCACAGATACGCAGTATTTT.

V usage is TRBV7-9 and J usage is TRBJ2-5; D possibly corresponds to TRBD1 (6 bases). Germline CDR1 is SEHNR and CDR2 is FQNEAQ (reference sequence). Trimming shortened V by 3 bases and J by 4 bases, and 9 bases separated the two germline ends. This CDR3 region has 13 residues. This CDR3 is CASSFRGGETQYF. CDR3 DNA sequence: TGTGCCAGCAGCTTCAGGGGCGGAGAGACCCAGTACTTC.

V usage is TRBV7-2 and J usage is TRBJ2-1, with D perhaps TRBD2 (5 bases). Trimming pared 9 bases from V and 9 bases from J, leaving 12 bases between. The CDR3 totals 11 residues. Germline CDR1 is SGHTA and CDR2 is FQGNSA. This chain's CDR3 is CASLRGIEQFF. The CDR3 nucleotides read TGTGCCAGTCTCAGAGGGATTGAGCAGTTCTTC.

J is TRBJ1-1 and V is TRBV28, with TRBD1 identical over 7 bases. Losses at the gene ends were 8 bases for V and 1 base for J; bases not matched to a gene: 7. Germline lookup yields CDR1 MDHEN and CDR2 SYDVKM. The CDR3 extends over 14 amino acids. Here the CDR3 reads CASPDRASNTEAFF. CDR3 DNA: TGTGCCAGCCCCGACAGGGCCTCGAACACTGAAGCTTTCTTT.

The V gene is TRBV27, the J gene TRBJ1-2; no clear D gene. CDR1 and CDR2 (germline): MNHEY, SMNVEV (reference sequence). The CDR3 length is 14 residues. The V end was cut by 5 bases, the J end by 8 bases, with 18 bases between. The DNA of the CDR3 is TGTGCCAGCAGTCTAACCCGGGGAAAGAAGGGCTACACCTTC. Amino acid sequence: CASSLTRGKKGYTF.

J is TRBJ2-3 and V is TRBV6-6, with TRBD1 matching 9 bases. The junction had 1 base not matched to a gene; V was cut back by 0 bases and J by 3 bases. This CDR3 is built from 15 residues. Germline V gene data show CDR1 as MNHNY and CDR2 as SVGAGI (reference sequence). The CDR3 DNA reads TGTGCCAGCAGTTACTCAGGACAGGGGACAGATACGCAGTATTTT. It translates to CASSYSGQGTDTQYF.

The chain carries TRBV4-3 and TRBJ1-2; 11 positions agree with TRBD1. This CDR3 has 16 residues. Germline CDR1 and CDR2: LGHNA and YSLEER. Germline trimming cut 1 base from V and 5 bases from J; bases unmatched to any gene: 6. CDR3 residues: CASSQAPGQGVYGYTF. In DNA, the CDR3 is TGCGCCAGCAGCCAAGCCCCGGGACAGGGGGTATATGGCTACACCTTC.

This sequence joins TRBV4-2 and TRBJ1-2, with 7 bases identical to TRBD1. Germline loops: CDR1 LGHNA, CDR2 YNFKEQ. The CDR3 is made up of 15 amino acids. With V trimmed by 1 base and J by 6 bases, 8 bases remained unmatched. DNA for the CDR3: TGTGCCAGCAGCCAAGTCAACAGGGGATTGGATGGCTACACCTTC. It encodes CASSQVNRGLDGYTF.

The chain carries TRBV19 and TRBJ2-3, with D perhaps TRBD2 (6 bases). CDR1 is LNHDA and CDR2 is SQIVND in the germline V gene (reference sequence). This CDR3 is built from 15 residues. The V and J ends lost 3 bases and 3 bases respectively, with 13 bases between them. The CDR3 DNA reads as TGTGCCAGTAGTATGGGCGGCGGGGCGACAGATACGCAGTATTTT. This codes for CASSMGGGATDTQYF.

The gene calls are TRBV6-4 and TRBJ1-2; D might be TRBD1 (5 bases). V gave up 3 bases and J gave up 8 bases, with 19 bases separating them. Germline-derived CDR1 and CDR2 are MRHNA and SNTAGT. This CDR3 is 15 amino acids long. In DNA form, the CDR3 reads TGTGCCAGCAGTGAACGATTAACAGGAACGGGCGGCTACACCTTC. It is translated as CASSERLTGTGGYTF.

This chain connects TRBV12-5 to TRBJ1-2, with 8 bases matching TRBD1. Germline V gives CDR1 LGHNT, CDR2 FRNRAP. Germline trimming cut 1 base from V and 3 bases from J; bases unmatched to any gene: 4. The CDR3 spans 15 residues. The CDR3 region has the DNA TGTGCTAGTGGTTTGGACAGGGGGACCCACTATGGCTACACCTTC. Translating gives CASGLDRGTHYGYTF.

The CDR3 coding sequence is TGTGCCAGCAGCCGCCCGCTAGCGGCCTACGAGCAGTACTTC. This codes for CASSRPLAAYEQYF. The V call is TRBV3-1 (or the pseudogene TRBV3-2), the J call TRBJ2-7, with 7 bases matching TRBD2. V shed 4 bases, J shed 2 bases, and the junction held 5 bases outside the gene matches. CDR1 is LGHDT and CDR2 is YNNKEL in the germline V gene (reference sequence). This CDR3 region has 14 residues.

The chain has TRBV9 and TRBJ2-1; 8 nucleotides line up with TRBD2. V dropped 0 bases and J dropped 10; count of bases not matched to a gene: 9. The germline V gene encodes CDR1 SGDLS and CDR2 YYNGEE. CDR3 length equals 15 residues. CDR3 protein: CASSVAGGPQGEQFF. The CDR3, as DNA: TGTGCCAGCAGCGTAGCGGGAGGGCCTCAAGGGGAGCAGTTCTTC.

The CDR3, as DNA: TGTGCCACCAGTGATTCTCAGAGGGAGCCCCCCACAGATACGCAGTATTTT. Encoded protein: CATSDSQREPPTDTQYF. This chain links TRBV24-1 with TRBJ2-3; tentative D call: TRBD2 (5 bases). V shed 2 bases and J shed 2 bases, with 16 bases lying between them. Germline CDR1 and CDR2: KGHDR and SFDVKD. This CDR3 region has 17 residues.

The chain links TRBV30 to TRBJ2-1; possible D gene TRBD1, 5 bases. Germline loops: CDR1 GTSNPN, CDR2 SVGIG (reference sequence). Trimming removed 0 bases at V and 16 bases at J, with 13 bases between. CDR3 length equals 11 residues. CDR3 protein: CAWSVGTGDFF. Written as DNA, the CDR3 is TGTGCCTGGAGTGTAGGAACAGGAGACTTCTTC.

The chain couples TRBV5-5 to TRBJ2-1; 7 bases are a match to TRBD2. V dropped 0 bases and J dropped 3; count of bases not matched to a gene: 9. The germline V gene encodes CDR1 SGHKS and CDR2 YYEKEE (reference sequence). This CDR3 is built from 17 residues. In nucleotides, the CDR3 is TGTGCCAGCAGCTTGGCCAGTTTGGGGACTAACTACAATGAGCAGTTCTTC. Translated, it gives CASSLASLGTNYNEQFF.

The chain's CDR3 is CAISESMRSSYNEQFF. Here the CDR3 DNA reads TGTGCCATCAGTGAGTCGATGAGGAGCTCCTACAATGAGCAGTTCTTC. This rearrangement joins TRBV10-3 to TRBJ2-1; no clear D gene. Germline V gene data show CDR1 as ENHRY and CDR2 as SYGVKD. V gave up 0 bases and J gave up 0 bases, with 9 bases separating them. The CDR3 sequence is 16 residues long.

DNA for the CDR3: TGCGCCTGTAAGGACAGGGACCACGAGCAGTACGTC. Translated, it gives CACKDRDHEQYV. This chain links TRBV10-1 with TRBJ2-7; 8 nucleotides match TRBD1. This CDR3 has 12 amino acids. The trim removed 11 bases at V and 5 bases at J, leaving 8 bases unmatched. Germline V gene sequence: CDR1 WNHNN, CDR2 SYGVQD (reference sequence).

This clone occurred once. The rearrangement joins TRBV5-1 to TRBJ2-2, with TRBD1 identical over 7 bases. This CDR3 region has 16 residues. The V segment lost 4 bases and the J segment 5 bases; nucleotides outside the gene matches: 11. Germline CDR1 is SGHRS and CDR2 is YFSETQ. The CDR3: CASSPLTGVGTGELFF. The CDR3 coding sequence is TGCGCCAGCAGCCCCCTAACAGGGGTCGGGACCGGGGAGCTGTTTTTT.

The J gene is TRBJ1-1, the V gene TRBV7-8; D not resolved. The CDR3 covers 12 residues. Germline V gene sequence: CDR1 SGHVS, CDR2 FQNEAQ. Trimming left V 5 bases short and J 5 bases short, with 9 bases between. CDR3 sequence (DNA): TGTGCCAGCAGCCGTTCTTATACTGAAGCTTTCTTT. It is translated as CASSRSYTEAFF.

The chain links TRBV2 to TRBJ1-1, with D possibly TRBD1 on 6 matching bases. The V gene's germline CDR1 is SNHLY and CDR2 FYNNEI. The CDR3 is made up of 13 amino acids. The V end lost 6 bases, the J end lost 7 bases, and 15 bases lay between the germline ends. The CDR3 DNA reads TGTGCCAGCAGACGAAGACAGGCTATTGAAGCTTTCTTT. Encoded protein: CASRRRQAIEAFF.

This chain connects TRBV19 to TRBJ2-3; D is ambiguous. V was shortened by 5 bases and J by 4 bases, with 7 bases between the two germline ends. CDR1 LNHDA and CDR2 SQIVND come from the germline V gene (reference sequence). The CDR3 has 12 amino acids. The CDR3, as DNA: TGTGCCAGTAGTTCCATTCCAGATACGCAGTATTTT. Translation gives CASSSIPDTQYF.

The chain carries TRBV9 and TRBJ2-1, with 11 bases matching TRBD2. With V trimmed by 4 bases and J by 2 bases, 14 bases remained unmatched. Germline V gene sequence: CDR1 SGDLS, CDR2 YYNGEE. The CDR3 extends over 19 amino acids. The CDR3 loop is CASSPEASGGPPPYNEQFF. The CDR3 DNA follows: TGTGCCAGCAGCCCTGAGGCTAGCGGGGGGCCGCCTCCCTACAATGAGCAGTTCTTC.